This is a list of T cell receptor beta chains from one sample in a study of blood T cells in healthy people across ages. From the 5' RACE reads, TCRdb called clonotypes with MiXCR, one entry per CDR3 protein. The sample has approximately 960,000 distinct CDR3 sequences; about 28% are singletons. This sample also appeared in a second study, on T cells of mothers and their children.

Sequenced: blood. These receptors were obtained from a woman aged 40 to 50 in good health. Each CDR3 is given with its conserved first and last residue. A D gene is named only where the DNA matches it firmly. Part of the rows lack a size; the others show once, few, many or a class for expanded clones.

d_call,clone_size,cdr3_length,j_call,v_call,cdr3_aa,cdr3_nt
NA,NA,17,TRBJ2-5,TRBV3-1,CASSRENRGGTRETQYF,TGTGCCAGCAGCCGAGAAAATAGGGGGGGGACCCGGGAGACCCAGTACTTC
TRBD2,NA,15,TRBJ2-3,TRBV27,CASRAGGAVADTQYF,TGTGCCAGCCGCGCGGGGGGCGCAGTTGCAGATACGCAGTATTTT
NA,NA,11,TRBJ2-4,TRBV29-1,CRTPQGSKQCF,TGCAGGACCCCACAGGGCTCGAAACAGTGCTTC
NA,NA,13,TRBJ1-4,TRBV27,CASSLETGEKLFF,TGTGCCAGCAGTTTGGAAACAGGGGAAAAACTGTTTTTT
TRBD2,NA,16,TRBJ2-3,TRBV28,CASSYLAGQSTDTQYF,TGTGCCAGCAGTTATTTAGCGGGGCAGAGCACAGATACGCAGTATTTT
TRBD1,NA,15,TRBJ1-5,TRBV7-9,CASSPGTGHNQPQHF,TGTGCCAGCAGCCCCGGGACAGGGCACAATCAGCCCCAGCATTTT
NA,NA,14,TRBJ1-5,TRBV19,CASSDTSSGQPQHF,TGTGCCAGTAGCGACACATCATCGGGTCAGCCCCAGCATTTT
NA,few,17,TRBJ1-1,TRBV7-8,CASSATRAGFMNTEAFF,TGTGCCAGCAGCGCCACCCGGGCGGGGTTTATGAACACTGAAGCTTTCTTT
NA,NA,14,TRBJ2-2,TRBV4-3,CASSQARETGELFF,TGCGCCAGCAGCCAAGCCCGAGAGACCGGGGAGCTGTTTTTT
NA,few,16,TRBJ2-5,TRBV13,CASSYSVGGLQETQYF,TGTGCCAGCAGCTATTCTGTGGGGGGGCTCCAAGAGACCCAGTACTTC
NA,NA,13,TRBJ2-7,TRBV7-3,CASSLTSVGEQYF,TGTGCCAGCAGCTTAACCTCGGTGGGCGAGCAGTACTTC
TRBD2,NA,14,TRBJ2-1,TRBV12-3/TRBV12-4,CASRWTSGGNEQFF,TGTGCCAGCAGATGGACTAGCGGGGGGAATGAGCAGTTCTTC
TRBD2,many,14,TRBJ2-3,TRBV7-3,CASKTSGATDTQYF,TGTGCCAGCAAGACTAGCGGGGCTACAGATACGCAGTATTTT
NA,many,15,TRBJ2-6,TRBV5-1,CASSLDVSGANVLTF,TGCGCCAGCAGCTTGGACGTGTCTGGGGCCAACGTCCTGACTTTC
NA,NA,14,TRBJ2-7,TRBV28,CASLTFPSGGEQYF,TGTGCCAGTTTGACCTTCCCTTCGGGCGGCGAGCAGTACTTC
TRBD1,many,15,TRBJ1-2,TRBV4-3,CASSQAWTGGSGYTF,TGCGCCAGCAGCCAAGCTTGGACAGGGGGGAGTGGCTACACCTTC
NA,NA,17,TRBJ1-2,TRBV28,CASSLNTRDAKNYGYTF,TGTGCCAGCAGTTTGAACACCCGGGACGCCAAAAACTATGGCTACACCTTC
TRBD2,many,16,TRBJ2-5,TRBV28,CATRNGLAGNQETQYF,TGTGCCACCAGAAACGGACTAGCGGGAAACCAAGAGACCCAGTACTTC
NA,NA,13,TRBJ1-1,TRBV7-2,CASSLATGDEAFF,TGTGCCAGCAGCTTAGCGACGGGCGATGAAGCTTTCTTT
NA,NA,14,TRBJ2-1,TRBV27,CASSFYGTYNEQFF,TGTGCCAGCAGTTTTTACGGAACCTACAATGAGCAGTTCTTC
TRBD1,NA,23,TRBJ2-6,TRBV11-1,CASSLVKDRGPESPNSGANVLIF,TGTGCCAGCAGCTTAGTCAAGGACAGGGGCCCCGAGAGCCCAAACTCTGGGGCCAACGTCCTGATTTTC
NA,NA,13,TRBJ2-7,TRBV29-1,CSVEAGQFYEQYF,TGCAGCGTTGAAGCCGGACAGTTCTACGAGCAGTACTTC
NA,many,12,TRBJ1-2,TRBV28,CASTGRYYGYTF,TGTGCCAGCACGGGGCGGTACTATGGCTACACCTTC
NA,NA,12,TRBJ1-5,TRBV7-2,CASSWGEGPQHF,TGTGCCAGCAGCTGGGGGGAAGGGCCCCAGCATTTT
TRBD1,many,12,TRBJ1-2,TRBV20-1,CSARSGGYGYTF,TGCAGTGCTAGATCAGGGGGCTATGGCTACACCTTC
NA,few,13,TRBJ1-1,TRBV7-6,CASSPRTDTEAFF,TGTGCCAGCAGCCCCCGTACCGACACTGAAGCTTTCTTT
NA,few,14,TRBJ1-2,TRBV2,CASRATLVVDGYTF,TGTGCCAGCAGAGCCACACTGGTTGTGGATGGCTACACCTTC
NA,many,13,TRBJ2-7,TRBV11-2,CASSFEGAYEQYF,TGTGCCAGCAGCTTTGAGGGAGCCTACGAGCAGTACTTC
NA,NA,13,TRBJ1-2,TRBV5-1,CASSLWGEGGYTF,TGCGCCAGCAGCTTGTGGGGGGAAGGCGGCTACACCTTC
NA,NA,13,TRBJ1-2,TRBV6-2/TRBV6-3,CASRQQGNYGYTF,TGTGCCAGCAGACAACAGGGAAACTATGGCTACACCTTC
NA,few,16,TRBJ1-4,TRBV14,CASSQDAGRINEKLFF,TGTGCCAGCAGCCAAGATGCGGGGCGGATTAATGAAAAACTGTTTTTT
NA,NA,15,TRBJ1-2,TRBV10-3,CATRDGTTSNYGYTF,TGTGCCACCAGGGACGGAACTACCTCTAACTATGGCTACACCTTC
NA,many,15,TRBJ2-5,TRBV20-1,CSALPIAGKQETQYF,TGCAGTGCTCTCCCCATAGCAGGAAAGCAAGAGACCCAGTACTTC
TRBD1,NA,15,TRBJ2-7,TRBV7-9,CASSPTGQGAREQYF,TGTGCCAGCAGCCCGACCGGACAGGGGGCTCGCGAGCAGTACTTC
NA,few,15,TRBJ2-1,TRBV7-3,CACSLGDGSYNEQFF,TGTGCCTGCAGCTTAGGCGACGGTTCCTACAATGAGCAGTTCTTC
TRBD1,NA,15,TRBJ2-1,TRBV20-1,CSARKGGPSYNEQFF,TGCAGTGCTAGGAAAGGGGGCCCCTCCTACAATGAGCAGTTCTTC
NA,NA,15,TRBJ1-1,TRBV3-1,CASSHRGKMNTEAFF,TGTGCCAGCAGCCACAGAGGGAAAATGAACACTGAAGCTTTCTTT
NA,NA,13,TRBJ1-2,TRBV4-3,CASSRTTGLGYTF,TGCGCCAGCAGCCGTACGACGGGGCTCGGCTACACCTTC
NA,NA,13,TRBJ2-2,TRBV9,CASSVEATGELFF,TGTGCCAGCAGCGTAGAGGCCACCGGGGAGCTGTTTTTT
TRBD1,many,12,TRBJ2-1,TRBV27,CASSFSGQGEFF,TGTGCCAGCAGTTTTTCGGGACAGGGCGAGTTCTTC
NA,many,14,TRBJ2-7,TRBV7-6,CASSLIEPGYEQYF,TGTGCCAGCAGCTTAATCGAGCCGGGCTACGAGCAGTACTTC
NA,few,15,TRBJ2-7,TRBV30,CAWSVPRDGYYEQYF,TGTGCCTGGAGTGTCCCCAGAGACGGATACTACGAGCAGTACTTC
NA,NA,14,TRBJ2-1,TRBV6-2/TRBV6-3,CASRGAGSYNEQFF,TGTGCCAGCAGGGGGGCAGGCTCCTACAATGAGCAGTTCTTC
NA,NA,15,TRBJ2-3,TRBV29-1,CSVEGGGLFTDTQYF,TGCAGCGTTGAGGGGGGGGGCTTGTTCACAGATACGCAGTATTTT
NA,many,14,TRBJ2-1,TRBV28,CATGQAGPYNEQFF,TGTGCCACTGGACAGGCGGGACCGTACAATGAGCAGTTCTTC
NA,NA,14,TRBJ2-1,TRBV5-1,CASRGTTASETQFF,TGCGCCAGCCGAGGAACGACAGCGTCAGAGACCCAGTTCTTC
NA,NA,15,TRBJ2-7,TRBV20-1,CSARDSGPASYEQYF,TGCAGTGCTAGAGACTCAGGACCTGCCTCCTACGAGCAGTACTTC
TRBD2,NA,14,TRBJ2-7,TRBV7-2,CASSLAGGRREQYF,TGTGCCAGCAGCTTAGCGGGAGGGCGCCGGGAGCAGTACTTC
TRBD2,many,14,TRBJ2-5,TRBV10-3,CAISERLAKETQYF,TGTGCCATCAGTGAAAGACTAGCCAAAGAGACCCAGTACTTC
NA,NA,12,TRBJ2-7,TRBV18,CACSLRGYEQYF,TGTGCCTGCTCCCTACGGGGGTACGAGCAGTACTTC
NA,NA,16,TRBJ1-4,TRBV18,CASSKIAGIRNEKLFF,TGTGCCAGCTCAAAAATCGCAGGGATTCGAAATGAAAAACTGTTTTTT
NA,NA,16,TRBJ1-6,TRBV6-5,CASSYSWRANNSPLHF,TGTGCCAGCAGTTACTCGTGGAGGGCCAATAATTCACCCCTCCACTTT
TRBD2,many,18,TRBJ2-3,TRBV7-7,CASSLELAGEPSTDTQYF,TGTGCTAGCAGCTTAGAACTAGCGGGAGAACCAAGCACAGATACGCAGTATTTT
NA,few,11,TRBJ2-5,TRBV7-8,CASSSQETRYF,TGTGCCAGCAGCTCACAAGAGACCCGGTACTTC
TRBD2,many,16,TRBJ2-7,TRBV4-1,CASSQEVGLAVYEQYF,TGCGCCAGCAGCCAAGAGGTGGGCCTAGCGGTTTACGAGCAGTACTTC
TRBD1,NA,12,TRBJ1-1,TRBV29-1,CSVTGQGVRAFF,TGCAGCGTGACGGGACAGGGGGTTCGAGCTTTCTTT
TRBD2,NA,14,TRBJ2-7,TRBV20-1,CSASSGGISYEQYF,TGCAGTGCTAGCTCGGGAGGAATATCCTACGAGCAGTACTTC
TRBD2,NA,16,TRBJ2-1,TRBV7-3,CASSSPGRGALNEQFF,TGTGCCAGCAGCTCCCCCGGGCGGGGGGCCCTCAATGAGCAGTTCTTC